This T cell receptor (beta chain) came from a study of post-analysis software for immune sequencing data. Study conclusions and caveats: Patients with multiple sclerosis recorded significantly lower normalized Chao1 diversity than controls, the study found. A handful of TRBV segments were significantly more frequent in patients than in controls. TRBV5-6, TRBV5-1 and TRBV20-1 were among these segments.

This clonotype was counted a few times. The antigen is not known. Germline V CDR1 and CDR2: SGHDN, FVKESK. This CDR3 spans 14 amino acids. The V and J ends lost 5 bases and 4 bases respectively, with 15 bases between them. The library was made from cDNA and included unique molecular identifiers. MiXCR, run by TCRdb on the PCR reads, gives a single entry per CDR3 protein. Of 350,000 to 450,000 distinct CDR3 sequences listed, less than 40% are singletons. The sequence derives from a girl aged 5-17 years with multiple sclerosis. The sequenced material came from blood. This chain connects TRBV14 to TRBJ2-7; TRBD1 is a possible D gene (6 bases). DNA for the CDR3: TGTGCCAGCAGCTTCCGGAACAGGGAGTACGAGCAGTACTTC. As protein: CASSFRNREYEQYF.